This TCR beta chain was captured in a study of cytomegalovirus exposure and HLA in healthy donors. General study results and limits: Reportedly, a later analysis found an Asian-associated ancestry cluster had fewer N-insertions than the approximately 700-donor mean. Sequencing artifact likely explains a cluster of highly shared sequence variants. Later analysis associated a missense DCLRE1C variant with TCR beta V- and J-gene trimming. On later analysis, the bulk of CMV-associated TCR beta chains appeared to be HLA-restricted.

V trimming: 0 bases; J trimming: 5 bases; junction bases outside the gene matches: 6. From germline, CDR1 is SQVTM and CDR2 ANQGSEA. This CDR3 contains 14 residues. Comment on this clone: Antigen specificity is unknown.

With 60 Vbeta and 13 Jbeta primers, the PCR was carried out. Produced via immunoSEQ multiplex PCR; TCRdb's table is partial and in-frame only. The sample has approximately 280,000 clones; 80% to 90% are singletons. This TCR derives from a woman in her late teens or twenties in good health and CMV-seronegative. This sequence joins TRBV29-1 and TRBJ2-5, with 7 bases that match TRBD2. The specimen sequenced was PBMCs. The CDR3 DNA sequence: TGCAGCGTTGAAGATCGGGGGGTAGGGGAGACCCAGTACTTC. Amino acid sequence: CSVEDRGVGETQYF.